Below, 14 T cell receptor beta chains from the same sample are listed, as sequenced in a study of T cell repertoires and Cas9 in healthy adults. Data came from immunoSEQ multiplex PCR; TCRdb stores just in-frame clones and leaves some out. This sample has some 20,000 clones, with about 90% found just once. Sequencing was carried out using CD4+ effector T cells (CD127+, CD25-, CD137-, CD154-) from PBMCs; culture status not recorded. The receptors were sampled from a human donor in good health.

The gene calls are TRBV28 and TRBJ2-3; D is unclear. Per the germline V gene, CDR1 is MDHEN and CDR2 is SYDVKM. This CDR3 is built from 15 residues. With 4 bases removed from V and 8 bases from J, the gap between germline ends came to 19 bases. The CDR3 reads CASSSKHSGGLTQYF. The CDR3 DNA is TGTGCCAGCAGTTCCAAGCATAGTGGTGGGCTTACGCAGTATTTT.

The J gene is TRBJ1-1, the V gene TRBV5-1; TRBD1 is a possible D gene (6 bases). Per germline, CDR1 SGHRS and CDR2 YFSETQ. The CDR3 totals 16 residues. The ends were cut back, 0 bases at V and 1 base at J, with 13 bases in the middle. Here the CDR3 DNA reads TGCGCCAGCAGCTTGGGACCCCTGGGGGCGAACACTGAAGCTTTCTTT. It yields the protein CASSLGPLGANTEAFF.

The chain joins TRBV7-9 to TRBJ1-1; D gene uncertain. V was trimmed by 2 bases and J by 3 bases, leaving 13 bases between them. Germline V gene lookup returns CDR1 SEHNR and CDR2 FQNEAQ (reference sequence). This CDR3 is 15 amino acids long. The CDR3 here is CASSLMSGKDTEAFF. For the CDR3, the DNA is TGTGCCAGCAGCTTAATGTCGGGGAAGGACACTGAAGCTTTCTTT.

The V call is TRBV5-1, the J call TRBJ2-2; 13 nucleotides align to TRBD2. With V trimmed by 4 bases and J by 6 bases, 9 bases remained unmatched. The CDR3 contains 17 residues. Germline V gene lookup returns CDR1 SGHRS and CDR2 YFSETQ. In DNA form, the CDR3 reads TGCGCCAGCAGCCACGGACTAGCGGGAGAATCGGCCGGGGAGCTGTTTTTT. Protein sequence: CASSHGLAGESAGELFF.

V gene TRBV2 combines with J gene TRBJ1-4; D remains unclear. This CDR3 has 16 amino acids. Germline CDR1 reads SNHLY; CDR2 reads FYNNEI. V lost 1 base and J lost 0, with 9 bases in between. The CDR3 spells CASSEEEETTNEKLFF. In DNA form, the CDR3 reads TGTGCCAGCAGTGAAGAGGAAGAAACAACTAATGAAAAACTGTTTTTT.

On this clone: The junction differs from germline at one of its ends, possibly a read error. This chain joins TRBV14 and TRBJ1-1; the D gene is possibly TRBD1 (6 bases). The CDR3 sequence is 13 residues long. Per the germline V gene, CDR1 is SGHDN and CDR2 is FVKESK. CDR3 region: CASSQNRATKAFF. CDR3 bases: TGTGCCAGCAGCCAAAACAGGGCCACTAAAGCTTTCTTT.

This clone was seen only once. This CDR3 is CASGLLGGPSNTGELFF. In DNA, the CDR3 is TGTGCTAGTGGTTTGCTTGGGGGACCCTCGAACACCGGGGAGCTGTTTTTT. The chain recombines TRBV12-5 with TRBJ2-2, with D possibly called TRBD1 or TRBD2 (5 bases each). The CDR3 loop spans 17 amino acids. The germline CDR1 and CDR2 sequences are LGHNT and FRNRAP. With 2 bases removed from V and 0 bases from J, the gap between germline ends came to 13 bases.

This chain links TRBV15 with TRBJ1-1; 10 nucleotides agree with TRBD1. The CDR3 is 13 amino acids. Germline loops: CDR1 LNHNV, CDR2 YYDKDF (reference sequence). The V and J ends lost 6 bases and 10 bases, in that order; junction bases with no gene match: 8. For the CDR3, the DNA is TGTGCCACCAGGGCGGGGACAGGGGCTGCAGCTTTCTTT. It is translated as CATRAGTGAAAFF.

The rearrangement uses TRBV4-3 and TRBJ1-3; 8 nucleotides agree with TRBD1. In germline, CDR1 is LGHNA, CDR2 YSLEER. This CDR3 spans 14 amino acids. V lost 4 bases to trimming and J lost 4 bases; unmatched junction nucleotides: 3. The CDR3 DNA reads as TGCGCCAGCAGCCGCGACAGGGGAGGAAACACCATATATTTT. Protein: CASSRDRGGNTIYF.

The chain has TRBV27 and TRBJ2-1, with TRBD2 as a possible D gene (5 bases). The ends were cut back, 2 bases at V and 6 bases at J, with 8 bases in the middle. There are 13 residues in the CDR3. Germline assignment: CDR1 MNHEY and CDR2 SMNVEV (reference sequence). As DNA, the CDR3 is TGTGCCAGCAGTTTAATAGCGTTCAATGAGCAGTTCTTC. This encodes CASSLIAFNEQFF.

A single count supports this clone. J is TRBJ1-5 and V is TRBV30, with TRBD1 as a possible D gene (6 bases). This CDR3 has 12 residues. The V end lost 4 bases, the J end lost 5 bases, and 9 bases lay between the germline ends. In germline, CDR1 is GTSNPN, CDR2 SVGIG (reference sequence). The CDR3 DNA follows: TGTGCCTGGAAAGGGGGGGATCAGCCCCAGCATTTT. It encodes CAWKGGDQPQHF.

This CDR3 reads CASRYRGREQFF. The CDR3 region has the DNA TGTGCCAGCAGGTACAGGGGGCGCGAGCAGTTCTTC. The chain carries TRBV2 and TRBJ2-1; 9 positions match TRBD1. This CDR3 has 12 amino acids. The V segment lost 6 bases and the J segment 10 bases; nucleotides outside the gene matches: 4. Germline CDR1 is SNHLY and CDR2 is FYNNEI.

This chain connects TRBV11-2 to TRBJ2-1; D ambiguous. There are 15 residues in the CDR3. The V gene's germline CDR1 is SGHAT and CDR2 FQNNGV. The ends were cut back, 1 base at V and 6 bases at J, with 13 bases in the middle. The CDR3 loop reads CASSLGLNGRNEQFF. The CDR3 nucleotides are TGTGCCAGCAGCTTAGGATTAAACGGACGCAATGAGCAGTTCTTC.

This chain uses TRBV28 with TRBJ1-2; D gene ambiguous. Trimming cost V 5 bases and J 0 bases, with 13 bases left between them. The CDR3 consists of 15 residues. In germline, CDR1 is MDHEN, CDR2 SYDVKM. The CDR3 sequence: CASSTPQRTNYGYTF. In DNA, the CDR3 is TGTGCCAGCAGTACCCCTCAACGGACTAACTATGGCTACACCTTC.